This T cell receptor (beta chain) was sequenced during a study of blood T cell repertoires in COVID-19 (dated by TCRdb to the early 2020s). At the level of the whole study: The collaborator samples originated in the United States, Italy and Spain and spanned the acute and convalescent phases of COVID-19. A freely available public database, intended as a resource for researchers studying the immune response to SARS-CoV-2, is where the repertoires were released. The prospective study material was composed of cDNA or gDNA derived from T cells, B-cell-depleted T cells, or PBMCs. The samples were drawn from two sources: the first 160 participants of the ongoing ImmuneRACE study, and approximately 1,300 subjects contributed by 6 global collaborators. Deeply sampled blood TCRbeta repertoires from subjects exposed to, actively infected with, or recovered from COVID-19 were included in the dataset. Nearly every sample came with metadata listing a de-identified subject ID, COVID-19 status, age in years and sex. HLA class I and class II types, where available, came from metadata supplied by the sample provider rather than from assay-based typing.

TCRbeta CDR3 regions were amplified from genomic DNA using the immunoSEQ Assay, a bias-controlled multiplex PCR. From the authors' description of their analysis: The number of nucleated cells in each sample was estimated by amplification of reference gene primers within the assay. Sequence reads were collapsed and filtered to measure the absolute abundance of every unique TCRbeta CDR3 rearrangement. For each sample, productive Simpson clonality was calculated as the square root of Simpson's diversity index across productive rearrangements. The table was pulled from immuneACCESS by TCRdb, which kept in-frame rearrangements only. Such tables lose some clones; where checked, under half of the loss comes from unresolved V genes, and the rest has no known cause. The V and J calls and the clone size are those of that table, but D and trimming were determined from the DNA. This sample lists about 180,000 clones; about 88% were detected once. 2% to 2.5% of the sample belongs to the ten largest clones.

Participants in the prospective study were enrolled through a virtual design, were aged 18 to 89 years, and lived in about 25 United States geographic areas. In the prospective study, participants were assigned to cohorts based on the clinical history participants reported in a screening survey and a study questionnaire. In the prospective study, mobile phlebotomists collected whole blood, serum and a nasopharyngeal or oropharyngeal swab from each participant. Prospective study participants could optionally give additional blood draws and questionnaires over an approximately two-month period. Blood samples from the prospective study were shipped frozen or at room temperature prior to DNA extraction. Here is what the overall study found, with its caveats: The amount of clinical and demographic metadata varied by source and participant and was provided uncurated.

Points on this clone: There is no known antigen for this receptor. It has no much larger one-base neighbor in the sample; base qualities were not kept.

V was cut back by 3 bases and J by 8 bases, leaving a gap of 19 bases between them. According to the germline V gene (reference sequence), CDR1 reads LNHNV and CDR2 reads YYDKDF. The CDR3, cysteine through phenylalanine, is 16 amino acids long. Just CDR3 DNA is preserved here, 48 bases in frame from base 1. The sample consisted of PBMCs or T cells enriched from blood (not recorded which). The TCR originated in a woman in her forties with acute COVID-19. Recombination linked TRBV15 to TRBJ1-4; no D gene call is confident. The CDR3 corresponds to CATSSPTATQPEKLFF. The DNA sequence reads TGTGCCACCAGCAGCCCAACAGCCACTCAACCCGAAAAACTGTTTTTT.